One sample yielded the 13 T cell receptor beta chains listed below, sequenced in a study of cytomegalovirus exposure and HLA in healthy donors. PCR involved 60 Vbeta and 13 Jbeta primers. Produced via immunoSEQ multiplex PCR; TCRdb's table is partial and in-frame only. The table has about 130,000 clones, 77% seen once. Material: PBMCs. The receptor source for this set is a woman aged 40 to 50 in good health and CMV-seropositive.

The chain couples TRBV19 to TRBJ1-2; D gene ambiguous. This CDR3 is 15 amino acids long. Trimming left V 7 bases short and J 3 bases short, with 18 bases between. Per the germline V gene, CDR1 is LNHDA and CDR2 is SQIVND (reference sequence). The CDR3 loop reads CASNSLYRSHYGYTF. The CDR3 bases are TGTGCCAGTAACTCGCTGTACCGAAGCCACTATGGCTACACCTTC.

The J gene is TRBJ2-7, the V gene TRBV5-6; D remains ambiguous. The CDR3 loop spans 11 amino acids. V shed 1 base and J shed 6 bases, with 5 bases lying between them. From germline, CDR1 is SGHDT and CDR2 YYEEEE. CDR3 loop: CASSLLREQYF. CDR3 sequence (DNA): TGTGCCAGCAGCTTGTTGCGCGAGCAGTACTTC.

This clone was picked up a small number of times. The rearrangement uses TRBV5-1 and TRBJ1-1; possible D gene TRBD1, 5 bases. Germline V gene lookup returns CDR1 SGHRS and CDR2 YFSETQ. The germline V and J ends were trimmed by 1 base and 1 base, with 11 bases remaining between them. CDR3 length equals 15 residues. The CDR3 DNA follows: TGCGCCAGCAGCTTGACGACAGTTCCGAACACTGAAGCTTTCTTT. Amino acids: CASSLTTVPNTEAFF.

The gene calls are TRBV10-1 and TRBJ2-3; 9 nucleotides align to TRBD1. CDR3 length: 12 residues. Germline trimming cut 4 bases from V and 8 bases from J; bases unmatched to any gene: 1. The germline CDR1 and CDR2 sequences are WNHNN and SYGVQD (reference sequence). The CDR3 DNA reads TGCGCCAGCAGTGGGACAGGGGTTACGCAGTATTTT. Translated, it gives CASSGTGVTQYF.

The chain joins TRBV7-3 to TRBJ2-1; 7 bases are a match to TRBD2. The CDR3 is made up of 15 amino acids. CDR1 and CDR2 (germline): SGHTA, FQGTGA. V shed 5 bases, J shed 4 bases, and the junction held 8 bases outside the gene matches. As DNA, the CDR3 is TGTGCCAGCAGCGAGGGAAGCGGGATTTACAATGAGCAGTTCTTC. It specifies CASSEGSGIYNEQFF.

The chain recombines TRBV5-1 with TRBJ2-5; 13 positions agree with TRBD2. Unmatched junction bases numbered 14, after V lost 4 bases and J lost 5 bases. In germline, CDR1 is SGHRS, CDR2 YFSETQ. CDR3 size: 18 residues. CDR3 bases: TGCGCCAGCAGCAGGGGACTAGCGGGACTATCCCTGGGGGAGACCCAGTACTTC. The encoded protein is CASSRGLAGLSLGETQYF.

The chain employs TRBV14 and TRBJ2-3; 9 bases agree with TRBD2. The CDR3 spans 18 residues. Germline V gives CDR1 SGHDN, CDR2 FVKESK. With 2 bases clipped from V and 0 bases from J, the junction kept 9 bases outside the gene matches. The CDR3 is CASSQLGKLAGSTDTQYF. CDR3 DNA sequence: TGTGCCAGCAGCCAACTGGGGAAACTAGCGGGTAGCACAGATACGCAGTATTTT.

The chain uses TRBV6-6 and TRBJ2-7; D unresolved. The germline V gene has CDR1 MNHNY and CDR2 SVGAGI (reference sequence). This CDR3 has 13 residues. Trimming took 0 bases from V and 4 from J, leaving 7 bases between them. CDR3 amino acids: CASSYSHSYEQYF. Here the CDR3 DNA reads TGTGCCAGCAGTTACTCCCACTCGTACGAGCAGTACTTC.

With respect to this clone: Other DNA sequences in the same sample also yield this CDR3. The rearrangement uses TRBV5-6 and TRBJ2-3; 9 nucleotides agree with TRBD2. Germline loops: CDR1 SGHDT, CDR2 YYEEEE. CDR3 length: 15 residues. V shed 1 base, J shed 1 base, and the junction held 1 base outside the gene matches. The CDR3 spells CASSLRTSGTDTQYF. CDR3 nucleotide sequence: TGTGCCAGCAGCTTGAGGACTAGCGGCACAGATACGCAGTATTTT.

This clone came up once. The DNA of the CDR3 is TGCGCCAGCAGCGTCCGTCCCACTACAGGGGGTTCACAAGAGACCCAGTACTTC. This encodes CASSVRPTTGGSQETQYF. This rearrangement joins TRBV5-1 to TRBJ2-5; 8 nucleotides align to TRBD1. Trimming removed 4 bases from V and 2 bases from J; junction bases left unmatched: 16. Germline values: CDR1 SGHRS, CDR2 YFSETQ. The CDR3 length is 18 residues.

The chain is built from TRBV4-1 and TRBJ2-7; 9 bases match TRBD1. The CDR3 is 14 amino acids. Germline CDR1 reads MGHRA; CDR2 reads YSYEKL. V was pared by 3 bases and J by 3 bases, with 3 bases of the junction left unmatched. CDR3 loop: CASSQRQGVYEQYF. The CDR3 DNA is TGCGCCAGCAGCCAGCGACAGGGGGTCTACGAGCAGTACTTC.

This clone was seen only once. The gene calls are TRBV4-2 and TRBJ2-1; D gene unclear. V was cut by 0 bases and J by 3 bases, with 9 bases left in between. Germline lookup yields CDR1 LGHNA and CDR2 YNFKEQ. The CDR3 spans 15 residues. The CDR3 sequence: CASSQEWNSYNEQFF. CDR3 nucleotide sequence: TGTGCCAGCAGCCAAGAATGGAACAGCTACAATGAGCAGTTCTTC.

This clone was recorded once. The sample has other DNA sequences that encode this CDR3 too. The rearrangement links TRBV6-5 to TRBJ1-1, with TRBD1 matching 7 bases. The CDR3 covers 15 residues. V dropped 4 bases and J dropped 2; count of bases not matched to a gene: 7. CDR1 and CDR2 from the germline V gene are MNHEY and SVGAGI. CDR3 DNA sequence: TGTGCCAGCAGTTTATCCGGGACAGCAAACACTGAAGCTTTCTTT. It translates to CASSLSGTANTEAFF.